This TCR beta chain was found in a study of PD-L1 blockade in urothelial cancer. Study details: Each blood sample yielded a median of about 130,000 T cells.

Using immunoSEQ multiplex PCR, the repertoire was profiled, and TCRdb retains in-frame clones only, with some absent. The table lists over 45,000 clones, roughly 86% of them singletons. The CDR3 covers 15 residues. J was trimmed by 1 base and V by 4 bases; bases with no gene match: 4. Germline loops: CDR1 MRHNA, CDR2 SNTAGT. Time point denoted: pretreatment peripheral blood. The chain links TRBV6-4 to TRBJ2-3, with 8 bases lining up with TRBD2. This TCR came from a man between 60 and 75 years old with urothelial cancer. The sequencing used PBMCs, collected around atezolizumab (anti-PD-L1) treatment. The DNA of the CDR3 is TGTGCCAGCAGTGGCCAAGCGGGGGGCACAGATACGCAGTATTTT. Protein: CASSGQAGGTDTQYF.